The TCR beta chain under discussion was sequenced for a study of T cell clonality in common variable immunodeficiency. Study-level results: In common variable immunodeficiency, TCR beta chains reportedly carried fewer deletions and N-nucleotide insertions. CVID subjects had higher TCRbeta clonality than healthy controls, most marked in about a third.

Germline V lookup: CDR1 MNHEY, CDR2 SVGEGT. The CDR3 has 16 residues. The V gene end was trimmed by 7 bases and the J gene end by 0 bases; junction bases not matched to a gene: 10. CVID and control samples used equivalent genomic DNA input. Repertoires were generated with immunoSEQ multiplex PCR, while TCRdb's copy carries only in-frame clones and drops some. The listing records 8,000 or so clones. For this clone: Its antigen is as yet unknown. The DNA ends 3 residues before the CDR3 does, and the rest of the CDR3 is filled in from the germline J gene.

CVID subjects were neither ill nor on immunomodulatory or immunosuppressive medication at sampling. This sequence joins TRBV6-2 or TRBV6-3 and TRBJ2-7; 9 bases fit TRBD2. This TCR was recovered from a human donor with common variable immunodeficiency. What was sequenced was peripheral blood mononuclear cells. The CDR3 bases that were read are TGTGCCAGCAATCCCTATCGCGGGAGGGCCTCCTACGAG. Translating it yields CASNPYRGRASYE. The complete CDR3 protein is CASNPYRGRASYEQYF.